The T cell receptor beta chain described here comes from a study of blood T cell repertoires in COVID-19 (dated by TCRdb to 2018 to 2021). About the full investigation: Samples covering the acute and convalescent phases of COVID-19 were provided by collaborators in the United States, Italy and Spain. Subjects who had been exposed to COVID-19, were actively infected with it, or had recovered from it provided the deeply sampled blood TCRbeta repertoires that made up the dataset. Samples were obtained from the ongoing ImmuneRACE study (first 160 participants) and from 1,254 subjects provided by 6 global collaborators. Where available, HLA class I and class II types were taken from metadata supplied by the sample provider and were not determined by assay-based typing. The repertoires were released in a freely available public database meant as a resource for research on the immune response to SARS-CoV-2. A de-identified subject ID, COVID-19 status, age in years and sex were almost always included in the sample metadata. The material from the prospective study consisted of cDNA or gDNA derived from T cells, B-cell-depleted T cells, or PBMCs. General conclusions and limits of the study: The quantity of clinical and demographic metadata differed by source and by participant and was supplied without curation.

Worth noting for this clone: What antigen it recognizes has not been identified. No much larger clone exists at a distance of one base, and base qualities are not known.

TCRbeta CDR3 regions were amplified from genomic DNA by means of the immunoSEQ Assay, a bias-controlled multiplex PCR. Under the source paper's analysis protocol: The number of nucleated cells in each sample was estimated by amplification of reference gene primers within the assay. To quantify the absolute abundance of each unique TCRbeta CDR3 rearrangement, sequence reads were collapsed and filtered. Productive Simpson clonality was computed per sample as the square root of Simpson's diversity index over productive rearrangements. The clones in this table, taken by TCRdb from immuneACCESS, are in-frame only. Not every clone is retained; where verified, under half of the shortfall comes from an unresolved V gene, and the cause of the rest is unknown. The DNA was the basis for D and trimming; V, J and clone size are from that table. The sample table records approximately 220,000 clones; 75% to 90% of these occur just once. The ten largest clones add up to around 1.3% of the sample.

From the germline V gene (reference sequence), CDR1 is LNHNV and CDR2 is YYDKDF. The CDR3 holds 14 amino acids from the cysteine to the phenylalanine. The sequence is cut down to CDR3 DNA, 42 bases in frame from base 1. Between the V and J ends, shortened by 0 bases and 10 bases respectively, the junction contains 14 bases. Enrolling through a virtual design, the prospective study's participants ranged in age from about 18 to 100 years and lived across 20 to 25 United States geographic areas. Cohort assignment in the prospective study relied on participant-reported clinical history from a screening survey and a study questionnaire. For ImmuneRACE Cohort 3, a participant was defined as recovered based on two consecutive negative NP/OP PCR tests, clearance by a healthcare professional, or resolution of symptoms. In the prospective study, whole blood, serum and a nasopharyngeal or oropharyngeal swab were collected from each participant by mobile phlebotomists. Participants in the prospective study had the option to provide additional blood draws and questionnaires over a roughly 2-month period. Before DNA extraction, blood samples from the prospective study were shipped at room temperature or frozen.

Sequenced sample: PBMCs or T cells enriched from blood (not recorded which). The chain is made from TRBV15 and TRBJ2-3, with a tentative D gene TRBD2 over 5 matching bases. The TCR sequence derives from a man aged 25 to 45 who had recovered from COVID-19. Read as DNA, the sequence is TGTGCCACCAGCAGAGAGCGAGCGTCGGGATCGCAGTATTTT. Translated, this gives CATSRERASGSQYF.